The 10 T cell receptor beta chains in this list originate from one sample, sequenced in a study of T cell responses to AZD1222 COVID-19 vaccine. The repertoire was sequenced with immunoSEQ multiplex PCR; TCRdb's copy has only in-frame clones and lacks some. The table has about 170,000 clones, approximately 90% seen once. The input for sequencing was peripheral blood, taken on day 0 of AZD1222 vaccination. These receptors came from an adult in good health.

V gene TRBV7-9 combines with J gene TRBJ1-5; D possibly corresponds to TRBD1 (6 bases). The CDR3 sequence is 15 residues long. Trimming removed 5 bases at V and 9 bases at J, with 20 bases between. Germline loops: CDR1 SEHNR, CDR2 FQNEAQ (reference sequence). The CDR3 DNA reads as TGTGCCAGCAGCAACAAAGAAACAGGGCCCTGGCCCCAGCATTTT. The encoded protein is CASSNKETGPWPQHF.

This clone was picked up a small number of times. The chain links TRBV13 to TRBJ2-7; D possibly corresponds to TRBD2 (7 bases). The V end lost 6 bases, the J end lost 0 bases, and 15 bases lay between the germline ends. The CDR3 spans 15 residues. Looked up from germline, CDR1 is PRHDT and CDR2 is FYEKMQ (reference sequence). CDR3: CASRGGQGPSYEQYF. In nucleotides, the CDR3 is TGTGCCAGCAGGGGGGGGCAGGGGCCCTCCTACGAGCAGTACTTC.

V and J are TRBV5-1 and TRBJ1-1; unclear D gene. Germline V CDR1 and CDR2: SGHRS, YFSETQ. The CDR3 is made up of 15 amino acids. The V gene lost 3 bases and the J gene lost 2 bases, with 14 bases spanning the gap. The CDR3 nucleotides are TGCGCCAGCAGCTCATTTCTTGACACCAACACTGAAGCTTTCTTT. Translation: CASSSFLDTNTEAFF. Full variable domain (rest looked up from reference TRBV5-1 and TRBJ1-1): KAGVTQTPRYLIKTRGQQVTLSCSPISGHRSVSWYQQTPGQGLQFLFEYFSETQRNKGNFPGRFSGRQFSNSRSEMNVSTLELGDSALYLCASSSFLDTNTEAFFGQGTRLTVV.

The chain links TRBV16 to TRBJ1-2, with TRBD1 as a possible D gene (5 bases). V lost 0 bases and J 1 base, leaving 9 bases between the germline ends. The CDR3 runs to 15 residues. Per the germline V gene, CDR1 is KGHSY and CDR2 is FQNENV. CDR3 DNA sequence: TGTGCCAGCAGCCAATCCTCAGACAGTAACTATGGCTACACCTTC. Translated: CASSQSSDSNYGYTF.

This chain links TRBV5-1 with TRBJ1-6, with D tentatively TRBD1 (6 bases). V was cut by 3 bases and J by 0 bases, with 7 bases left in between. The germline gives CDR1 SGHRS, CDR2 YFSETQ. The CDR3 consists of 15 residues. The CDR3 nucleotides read TGCGCCAGCAGCTCGACAGGCTCCTATAATTCACCCCTCCACTTT. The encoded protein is CASSSTGSYNSPLHF.

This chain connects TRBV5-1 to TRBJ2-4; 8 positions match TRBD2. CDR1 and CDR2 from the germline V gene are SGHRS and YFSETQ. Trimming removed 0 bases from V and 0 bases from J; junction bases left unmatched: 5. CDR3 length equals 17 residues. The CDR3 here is CASSLVGAGVAKNIQYF. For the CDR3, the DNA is TGCGCCAGCAGCTTGGTTGGAGCGGGAGTAGCCAAAAACATTCAGTACTTC.

The CDR3 loop reads CASSQDNPGELFF. CDR3 nucleotides: TGTGCCAGCAGCCAAGATAACCCCGGGGAGCTGTTTTTT. The chain is built from TRBV4-2 and TRBJ2-2; D gene unclear. Germline V gene sequence: CDR1 LGHNA, CDR2 YNFKEQ. Trimming removed 0 bases from V and 6 bases from J, with 5 bases in between. The CDR3 has 13 residues.

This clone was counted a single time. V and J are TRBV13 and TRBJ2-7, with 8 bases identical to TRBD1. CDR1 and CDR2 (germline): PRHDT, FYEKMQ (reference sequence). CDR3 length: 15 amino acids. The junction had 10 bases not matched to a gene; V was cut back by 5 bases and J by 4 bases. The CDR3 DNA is TGTGCCAGCAGCCTCCGAGGGACAGGCCGATACGAGCAGTACTTC. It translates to CASSLRGTGRYEQYF.

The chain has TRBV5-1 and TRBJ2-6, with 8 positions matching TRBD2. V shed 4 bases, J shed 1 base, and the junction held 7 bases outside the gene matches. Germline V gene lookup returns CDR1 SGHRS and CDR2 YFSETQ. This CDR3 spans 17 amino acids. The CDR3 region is CASSPGTSSSGANVLTF. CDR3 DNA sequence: TGCGCCAGCAGCCCAGGGACTAGTTCGTCTGGGGCCAACGTCCTGACTTTC.

The CDR3, as DNA: TGTGCCAGCAGGGGGACAGGGGGCTATGGCTACACCTTC. Its protein is CASRGTGGYGYTF. The V gene is TRBV6-5, the J gene TRBJ1-2; TRBD1 agrees at 11 bases. The V gene end was trimmed by 6 bases and the J gene end by 4 bases; junction bases not matched to a gene: 1. This CDR3 spans 13 amino acids. Germline values: CDR1 MNHEY, CDR2 SVGAGI.